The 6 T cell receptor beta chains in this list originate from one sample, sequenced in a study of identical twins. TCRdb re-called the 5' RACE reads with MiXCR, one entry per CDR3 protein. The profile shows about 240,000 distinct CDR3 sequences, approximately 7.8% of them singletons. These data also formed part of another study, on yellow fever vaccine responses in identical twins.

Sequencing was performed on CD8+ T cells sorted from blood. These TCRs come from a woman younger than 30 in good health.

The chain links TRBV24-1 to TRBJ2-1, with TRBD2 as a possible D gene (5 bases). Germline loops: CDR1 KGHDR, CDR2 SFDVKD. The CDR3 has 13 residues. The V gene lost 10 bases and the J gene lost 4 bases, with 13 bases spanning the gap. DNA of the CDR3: TGTGCCACGTCACGGGGTCTATACAATGAGCAGTTCTTC. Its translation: CATSRGLYNEQFF.

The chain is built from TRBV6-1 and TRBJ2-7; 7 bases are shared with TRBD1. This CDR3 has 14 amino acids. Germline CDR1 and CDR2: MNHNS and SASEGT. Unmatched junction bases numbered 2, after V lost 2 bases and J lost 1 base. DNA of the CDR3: TGTGCCAGCAGTGAATCAGGGGGTTCCTACGAGCAGTACTTC. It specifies CASSESGGSYEQYF.

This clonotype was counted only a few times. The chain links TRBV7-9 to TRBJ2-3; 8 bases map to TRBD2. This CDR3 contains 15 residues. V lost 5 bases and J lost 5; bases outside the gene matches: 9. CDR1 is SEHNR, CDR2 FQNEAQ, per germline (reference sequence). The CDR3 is CASSPPGRAGDTQYF. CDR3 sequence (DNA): TGTGCCAGCAGCCCTCCCGGGAGGGCTGGAGATACGCAGTATTTT.

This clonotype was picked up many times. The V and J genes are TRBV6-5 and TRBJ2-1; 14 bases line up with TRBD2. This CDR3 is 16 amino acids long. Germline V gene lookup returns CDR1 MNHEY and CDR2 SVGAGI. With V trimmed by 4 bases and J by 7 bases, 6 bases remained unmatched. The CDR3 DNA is TGTGCCAGCAGTTCCGGGACTAGCGGGAGAGGTAATGAGCAGTTCTTC. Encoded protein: CASSSGTSGRGNEQFF.

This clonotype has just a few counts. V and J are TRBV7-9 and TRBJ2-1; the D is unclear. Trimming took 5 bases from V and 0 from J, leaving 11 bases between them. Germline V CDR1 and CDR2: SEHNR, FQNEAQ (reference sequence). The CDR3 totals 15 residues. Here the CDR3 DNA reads TGTGCCAGCAGCCGCCCGGCTAGCTCCTACAATGAGCAGTTCTTC. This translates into CASSRPASSYNEQFF.

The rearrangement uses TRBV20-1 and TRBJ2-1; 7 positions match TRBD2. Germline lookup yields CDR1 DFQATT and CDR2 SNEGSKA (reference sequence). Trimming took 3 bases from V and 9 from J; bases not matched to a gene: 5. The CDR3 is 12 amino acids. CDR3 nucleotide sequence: TGCAGTGCTAGTGGGAGGGCCATTGAGCAGTTCTTC. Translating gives CSASGRAIEQFF.